This T cell receptor beta chain comes out of a study of T cells after yellow fever vaccination. TCRdb analysed the 5' RACE reads with MiXCR anew, one entry per CDR3 protein. The sample has approximately 330,000 distinct CDR3 sequences, roughly 4.3% seen once. V shed 4 bases and J 2 bases; nucleotides not matched to a gene: 4. Germline-derived CDR1 and CDR2 are KGHDR and SFDVKD. The CDR3 covers 15 residues. The chain employs TRBV24-1 and TRBJ1-5; 7 positions match TRBD1. The sequence came from a young man who received the YFV17D yellow fever vaccine. Sequenced here: PBMCs, sampled 5 days after the yellow fever booster vaccination. CDR3 DNA sequence: TGTGCCACCAGTGACTCCACAGGGGGCAATCAGCCCCAGCATTTT. Residues: CATSDSTGGNQPQHF.